Given below is one T cell receptor (beta chain) in context. Method: immunoSEQ multiplex PCR; TCRdb's copy keeps in-frame clones and lacks some. This sample has tens of thousands of clones, with more than 75% found just once. This sample stems from a study of blood T cell repertoires in COVID-19. V was trimmed by 3 bases and J by 1 base, leaving 11 bases between them. Germline V lookup: CDR1 SGHVS, CDR2 FNYEAQ. This CDR3 spans 15 amino acids. The chain carries TRBV7-6 and TRBJ2-3; no clear D gene. The sequence came from a human donor with acute or convalescent COVID-19. The donor label of this sample is uncertain. Sequenced: peripheral blood. CDR3 DNA: TGTGCCAGCAGCTTCGGCGTCGCGGGCACAGATACGCAGTATTTT. Translated, it gives CASSFGVAGTDTQYF.